This T cell receptor (beta chain) was sequenced for a study of neurological immune-mediated disorders. Findings of the study overall: Private repertoires in all groups were suggested, as expanded clones shared no CDR3 amino acid sequences across subjects.

The CDR3 is made up of 13 amino acids. Trimming took 3 bases from V and 3 from J, leaving 9 bases between them. Germline lookup yields CDR1 DFQATT and CDR2 SNEGSKA (reference sequence). Stored at -80 C, 2 million PBMCs were the source of the unsorted libraries. Turning to this clonotype: What it binds is not known.

With 10-nucleotide random UMIs, 5'RACE was used to make the cDNA. Over 200 million TCR-beta sequences (from 15-18 subjects) were yielded by each sequencing run. TCRdb re-analysed the 5' RACE reads in MiXCR, keeping a single row per CDR3 protein. Of 46,000 or so distinct CDR3 sequences in the sample, roughly 4.1% are singletons; the top ten hold around 5.7%. This sequence joins TRBV20-1 and TRBJ2-1; TRBD2 is a possible D gene (5 bases). The receptor's source is an older woman with multiple sclerosis. The sample consisted of PBMCs. The CDR3 region has the DNA TGCAGTGCTAGTTCTAGCCGCTACAATGAGCAGTTCTTC. As protein: CSASSSRYNEQFF.